The text below deals with one T cell receptor beta chain. This receptor's antigen is unknown. Qualities for individual bases were not recorded, and no much larger clone is one base off. This specimen belongs to a study of blood T cell repertoires in COVID-19 (dated by TCRdb to about 2020). For context, the study as a whole: Samples from collaborators originated in the United States, Italy and Spain and spanned both the acute and convalescent phases of COVID-19. The prospective study material was composed of cDNA or gDNA derived from T cells, B-cell-depleted T cells, or PBMCs. Subjects who had been exposed to COVID-19, were actively infected with it, or had recovered from it provided the deeply sampled blood TCRbeta repertoires that made up the dataset. The repertoires were released in a freely available public database meant as a resource for research on the immune response to SARS-CoV-2. The samples were drawn from the first 160 participants of the ongoing ImmuneRACE study and from 950 to 1,500 subjects provided by 6 global collaborators. Nearly every sample came with metadata listing a de-identified subject ID, COVID-19 status, age in years and sex. Where available, HLA class I and class II types were obtained from metadata supplied by the sample provider rather than from assay-based typing.

In Seattle, one collaborating source enrolled patients while the infection was active and tracked those patients longitudinally over the course of disease. The collaborating institutions used their own protocols to collect whole blood in K2EDTA tubes. For TCRbeta analysis, collaborator samples were shipped as frozen whole blood, as isolated PBMCs, or as DNA extracted from either sample type. Reading from cysteine to phenylalanine, the CDR3 counts 12 amino acids. The retained sequence is limited to the CDR3, 36 bases, with the frame set at the first base. Trimming at the junction amounts to 5 bases on V and 8 bases on J, and the germline ends lie 12 bases apart. TCRbeta CDR3 regions were amplified from genomic DNA using the immunoSEQ Assay, a bias-controlled multiplex PCR. In the authors' own workflow: Nucleated cell counts per sample were estimated from amplification of reference gene primers within the assay. Sequence reads were collapsed and filtered to measure the absolute abundance of every unique TCRbeta CDR3 rearrangement. For each sample, productive Simpson clonality was calculated by taking the square root of Simpson's diversity index across productive rearrangements. This is the immuneACCESS table as TCRdb keeps it, with only in-frame sequences that have V and J called. A part of the clones is gone; compared with another copy, unresolved V genes explain less than half, and the rest is unexplained. V, J and clone size were drawn from that table, and D and trimming were deduced from the DNA. The sample contains about 160,000 clones, roughly 86% of them found a single time. About 0.6% of the sample lies in the top ten.

The paper as a whole reports these results and caveats: How much clinical and demographic metadata was included differed by source and by participant, and the metadata was provided uncurated.

This receptor was taken from a man in his 60s with COVID-19, enrolled during active disease. This sequence uses TRBV12-3 or TRBV12-4 and TRBJ1-1; no confident D gene assignment can be made. Sequences were obtained from peripheral blood. The nucleotide sequence reads TGTGCCAGCAGTGTAACCGGGTCAGAAGCTTTCTTT. Its translation is CASSVTGSEAFF.